This T cell receptor (beta chain) was captured by sequencing in a study of T cell responses to AZD1222 COVID-19 vaccine. Produced via immunoSEQ multiplex PCR; TCRdb's table is partial and in-frame only. The top ten clones hold approximately 5.7% of a sample with 130,000 to 150,000 clones, about 90% of them seen once. This CDR3 region has 12 residues. CDR1 is LNHDA and CDR2 is SQIVND in the germline V gene (reference sequence). V lost 8 bases to trimming and J lost 1 base, with 5 bases between them. With regard to this clone: No antigen is known for it.

Study-wide results and limits: Repertoire samples came only from after the peak T cell response. The donor cohort was predominantly white British with a female majority, and clonal diversity may have been underestimated.

The V call is TRBV19, the J call TRBJ2-2; unclear D gene. This sequence was found in an adult in good health. Sequences were derived from peripheral blood, sampled on day 0 of AZD1222 vaccination. CDR3 DNA sequence: TGTGCCAGTCGAGGGAACACCGGGGAGCTGTTTTTT. It yields the protein CASRGNTGELFF.